Below are 30 T cell receptor beta chains sequenced from a single sample in a study of T cells after yellow fever vaccination (dated by TCRdb to the late 2010s). Libraries came from 5' RACE. This sample was sequenced with an Illumina NovaSeq 6000. The public reads were reprocessed in TCRdb via fastp at Q25 and MiXCR, keeping in-frame beta chains. Each entry is one CDR3 protein sequence, shown with its most common DNA and genes. For this sample there are over 250,000 distinct CDR3 sequences; 5.2% appear just once. The ten largest clones capture around 3.3% of the sample. The treatment or condition label corresponds to: live attenuated yellow fever vaccine strain. The source material was CD4+ T cells sorted from PBMCs, sampled on the day of the yellow fever booster vaccination. The receptors were sampled from a man between 18 and 29 years old who received the YFV17D yellow fever vaccine.

This clonotype was found a few times. The chain couples TRBV29-1 to TRBJ1-2, with D uncertain. CDR3 length equals 10 residues. Germline V gene data show CDR1 as SQVTM and CDR2 as ANQGSEA. The V gene lost 7 bases and the J gene lost 8 bases, with 11 bases spanning the gap. CDR3 loop: CSAREAGYTF. CDR3 bases: TGCAGCGCTAGGGAGGCGGGCTACACCTTC.

This chain connects TRBV6-6 to TRBJ2-5; D not resolved. The germline gives CDR1 MNHNY, CDR2 SVGAGI (reference sequence). V was trimmed by 7 bases and J by 5 bases, leaving 20 bases between them. The CDR3 runs 15 residues. The CDR3 here is CASTNLEEPGETQYF. CDR3 bases: TGTGCCAGCACCAATCTCGAGGAACCTGGGGAGACCCAGTACTTC.

The chain is built from TRBV4-2 and TRBJ2-2; D tentatively fits TRBD1 or TRBD2 (5 bases each). The CDR3 runs to 15 residues. Trimming pared 4 bases from V and 7 bases from J, leaving 16 bases between. Germline V lookup: CDR1 LGHNA, CDR2 YNFKEQ. Here the CDR3 DNA reads TGTGCCAGCAGCCGGGGCGGGTTAGGAAACGGGGAGCTGTTTTTT. Protein sequence: CASSRGGLGNGELFF.

This clonotype was counted ten times or more. CDR3 protein: CASSPPGGGGRTEAFF. DNA for the CDR3: TGCGCCAGCAGCCCGCCTGGCGGGGGGGGCCGGACTGAAGCTTTCTTT. The V call is TRBV5-1, the J call TRBJ1-1, with D perhaps matching TRBD1 (6 bases). CDR1 is SGHRS, CDR2 YFSETQ, per germline. This CDR3 comprises 16 residues. V gave up 4 bases and J gave up 5 bases, with 21 bases separating them.

This clonotype was seen at least ten times. The chain links TRBV7-3 to TRBJ1-2; 9 nucleotides match TRBD1. The CDR3 has 13 residues. The ends lost 4 bases at V and 8 bases at J; junction bases unmatched: 5. Germline CDR1 and CDR2: SGHTA and FQGTGA. The CDR3 coding sequence is TGTGCCAGCAGCTCCGGGACAGGGAGCGGCTACACCTTC. As protein: CASSSGTGSGYTF.

This clonotype came up a few times. The chain combines TRBV20-1 with TRBJ2-5; possible D gene TRBD1, 5 bases. The CDR3 loop spans 14 amino acids. Trimming removed 2 bases from V and 5 bases from J, with 15 bases in between. Germline loops: CDR1 DFQATT, CDR2 SNEGSKA (reference sequence). CDR3 amino acids: CSARPWTSPETQYF. CDR3 in DNA: TGCAGTGCTAGACCCTGGACATCCCCGGAGACCCAGTACTTC.

The chain combines TRBV5-1 with TRBJ2-1; 7 bases match TRBD2. V lost 0 bases and J lost 3; bases outside the gene matches: 3. The germline CDR1 and CDR2 sequences are SGHRS and YFSETQ. The length of the CDR3 is 15 residues. CDR3 nucleotides: TGCGCCAGCAGCTTGGTGGCGGGGGTCTACAATGAGCAGTTCTTC. This sequence encodes CASSLVAGVYNEQFF.

The rearrangement links TRBV7-2 to TRBJ2-3; possibly TRBD1 or TRBD2 for D (5 bases each). Trimming left V 4 bases short and J 0 bases short, with 11 bases between. Germline assignment: CDR1 SGHTA and CDR2 FQGNSA. This CDR3 has 15 residues. The CDR3 nucleotides read TGTGCCAGCAGCTCTTATCGGGGCAGCACAGATACGCAGTATTTT. It translates to CASSSYRGSTDTQYF.

This clonotype was seen only a few times. The chain is built from TRBV5-1 and TRBJ1-6, with D tentatively TRBD1 (5 bases). This CDR3 has 13 amino acids. Trimming took off 3 bases at V and 10 bases at J, with 11 bases between the two ends. In germline, CDR1 is SGHRS, CDR2 YFSETQ. DNA for the CDR3: TGCGCCAGCAGCTCCCTGGGGGAATCACCCCTCCACTTT. This sequence encodes CASSSLGESPLHF.

The CDR3 protein is CASSQGEGSGELFF. The DNA of the CDR3 is TGTGCCAGCAGCCAAGGGGAGGGTTCTGGGGAGCTGTTTTTT. This rearrangement joins TRBV3-1 to TRBJ2-2; 7 nucleotides agree with TRBD2. V lost 1 base and J lost 8; bases outside the gene matches: 4. CDR1 LGHDT and CDR2 YNNKEL come from the germline V gene (reference sequence). This CDR3 contains 14 residues.

The table lists this clonotype with many counts. The rearrangement links TRBV25-1 to TRBJ2-6; TRBD1 is a possible D gene (5 bases). There are 16 residues in the CDR3. V was trimmed by 0 bases and J by 2 bases, leaving 8 bases between them. Germline values: CDR1 MGHDK, CDR2 SYGVNS. CDR3 nucleotide sequence: TGTGCCAGCAGTGAATATTTAGGGGCTGGGGCCAACGTCCTGACTTTC. Its translation is CASSEYLGAGANVLTF. Looking up the rest from reference TRBV25-1 and TRBJ2-6 gives the full variable domain: EADIYQTPRYLVIGTGKKITLECSQTMGHDKMYWYQQDPGMELHLIHYSYGVNSTEKGDLSSESTVSRIRTEHFPLTLESARPSHTSQYLCASSEYLGAGANVLTFGAGSRLTVL.

The table lists this clonotype with many counts. J is TRBJ2-1 and V is TRBV7-2; tentative D call: TRBD2 (7 bases). Trimming left V 3 bases short and J 8 bases short, with 14 bases between. The germline CDR1 and CDR2 sequences are SGHTA and FQGNSA. The CDR3 totals 14 residues. In nucleotides, the CDR3 is TGTGCCAGCAGCTTGGGCGGGGGCAGGGATGAGCAGTTCTTC. This codes for CASSLGGGRDEQFF.

The gene calls are TRBV11-2 and TRBJ1-6; 10 bases agree with TRBD1. Trimming removed 7 bases from V and 10 bases from J; junction bases left unmatched: 13. The CDR3 totals 16 residues. Germline V gene lookup returns CDR1 SGHAT and CDR2 FQNNGV. The CDR3 region has the DNA TGTGCCAGCACGATCAAGGGGACAGGGGTCGGATCACCCCTCCACTTT. Encoded protein: CASTIKGTGVGSPLHF.

This clonotype was observed many times. The chain joins TRBV6-2 or TRBV6-3 to TRBJ1-5, with D uncertain. Trimming took off 3 bases at V and 6 bases at J, with 6 bases between the two ends. This CDR3 spans 12 amino acids. CDR1 is MNHEY and CDR2 is SVGEGT in the germline V gene. In DNA, the CDR3 is TGTGCCAGCAGTTATGGGTTTCAGCCCCAGCATTTT. This gives the protein CASSYGFQPQHF.

This clonotype appeared a few times. This chain links TRBV5-4 with TRBJ2-3; D not certain. CDR1 and CDR2 (germline): SGHNT, YYREEE (reference sequence). Trimming left V 0 bases short and J 5 bases short, with 10 bases between. This CDR3 spans 14 amino acids. The CDR3 DNA reads TGTGCCAGCAGCTTGGCTGTTACCCGAGATACGCAGTATTTT. Translating it yields CASSLAVTRDTQYF.

This clonotype was picked up many times. This chain connects TRBV10-3 to TRBJ2-1, with D perhaps TRBD1 (6 bases). Trimming pared 3 bases from V and 2 bases from J, leaving 11 bases between. CDR3 length: 15 amino acids. Germline CDR1 reads ENHRY; CDR2 reads SYGVKD. The CDR3 spells CAISDPRGPYNEQFF. In DNA, the CDR3 is TGTGCCATCAGTGACCCCAGGGGACCCTACAATGAGCAGTTCTTC.

The rearrangement uses TRBV5-1 and TRBJ1-4; D gene unclear. From germline, CDR1 is SGHRS and CDR2 YFSETQ. This CDR3 spans 16 amino acids. V was cut by 0 bases and J by 6 bases, with 15 bases left in between. The CDR3 spells CASSLAPFVRDEKLFF. As DNA, the CDR3 is TGCGCCAGCAGCTTGGCCCCCTTTGTGAGGGATGAAAAACTGTTTTTT.

This clonotype occurred many times. The chain has TRBV24-1 and TRBJ2-1, with a possible D match to TRBD1 (6 bases). This CDR3 has 15 residues. Germline V lookup: CDR1 KGHDR, CDR2 SFDVKD. Trimming cost V 3 bases and J 8 bases, with 16 bases left between them. This CDR3 is CATSDGQGLGDEQFF. CDR3 DNA sequence: TGTGCCACCAGTGATGGGCAGGGGCTTGGAGATGAGCAGTTCTTC.

This clonotype was seen only a few times. The chain recombines TRBV7-8 with TRBJ2-7, with 7 bases fitting TRBD2. This CDR3 is built from 12 residues. With 4 bases clipped from V and 5 bases from J, the junction kept 2 bases outside the gene matches. CDR1 is SGHVS and CDR2 is FQNEAQ in the germline V gene. The CDR3 region has the DNA TGTGCCAGCAGCTCTGGGAGGGACGAGCAGTACTTC. Translation: CASSSGRDEQYF.

This clonotype appeared once. The chain has TRBV10-1 and TRBJ1-1; perhaps TRBD1 as D (6 bases). The germline V and J ends were trimmed by 4 bases and 4 bases, with 19 bases remaining between them. This CDR3 has 16 residues. Germline CDR1 and CDR2: WNHNN and SYGVQD (reference sequence). Here the CDR3 DNA reads TGCGCCAGCAGTGCCGAACAGGGAAAAGGAGGCACTGAAGCTTTCTTT. It specifies CASSAEQGKGGTEAFF.

The table lists this clonotype with a few counts. The chain has TRBV6-6 and TRBJ2-6, with D maybe TRBD1 (6 bases). This CDR3 has 17 residues. In germline, CDR1 is MNHNY, CDR2 SVGAGI (reference sequence). Trimming left V 8 bases short and J 2 bases short, with 19 bases between. CDR3 bases: TGTGCCAGCCGAACAGGGCCCCTGGGGACTGGGGCCAACGTCCTGACTTTC. This translates into CASRTGPLGTGANVLTF.

This clonotype has more than one count but fewer than ten. The chain has TRBV14 and TRBJ1-2; tentatively, D is TRBD1 (5 bases). The CDR3 totals 15 residues. With 4 bases removed from V and 5 bases from J, the gap between germline ends came to 17 bases. Germline CDR1 and CDR2: SGHDN and FVKESK. CDR3 region: CASSPRPMGEYGYTF. The CDR3 coding sequence is TGTGCCAGCAGCCCTAGGCCGATGGGGGAATATGGCTACACCTTC.

The chain carries TRBV6-6 and TRBJ1-6; no reliable D call. CDR1 is MNHNY and CDR2 is SVGAGI in the germline V gene (reference sequence). This CDR3 spans 12 amino acids. Trimming stripped 3 bases from V and 11 bases from J, with 8 bases between. CDR3 sequence: CASSYTGAPLHF. The CDR3 nucleotides are TGTGCCAGCAGTTATACGGGCGCACCCCTCCACTTT.

In its sample, this clonotype was seen many times. As DNA, the CDR3 is TGTGCCAGCAGCTTAGTATCTGCTGAAGCTTTCTTT. This codes for CASSLVSAEAFF. The rearrangement links TRBV7-9 to TRBJ1-1; no firm D call. The CDR3 length is 12 residues. V shed 1 base and J shed 6 bases, with 6 bases lying between them. Germline-derived CDR1 and CDR2 are SEHNR and FQNEAQ (reference sequence).

In this sample, this clonotype turned up many times. This CDR3 reads CASSFRQGAGDEQFF. CDR3 DNA sequence: TGTGCCAGCAGCTTCCGACAGGGCGCCGGGGATGAGCAGTTCTTC. The chain combines TRBV7-2 with TRBJ2-1, with 7 nucleotides matching TRBD1. V was pared by 3 bases and J by 8 bases, with 10 bases of the junction left unmatched. CDR1 is SGHTA and CDR2 is FQGNSA in the germline V gene. This CDR3 has 15 amino acids.

This clonotype has only a few counts. This sequence joins TRBV4-1 and TRBJ2-4; TRBD1 or TRBD2 may be the D gene (5 bases each). V lost 1 base, J lost 4 bases, and 11 bases lay in between. The CDR3 totals 15 residues. Germline-derived CDR1 and CDR2 are MGHRA and YSYEKL. The CDR3 protein is CASSQGSGTKNIQYF. CDR3 bases: TGCGCCAGCAGCCAAGGGTCCGGGACGAAAAACATTCAGTACTTC.

This clonotype was detected only a few times. The rearrangement links TRBV9 to TRBJ1-1, with D unresolved. V was shortened by 0 bases and J by 1 base, with 10 bases between the two germline ends. The CDR3 has 15 amino acids. Looked up from germline, CDR1 is SGDLS and CDR2 is YYNGEE. The DNA of the CDR3 is TGTGCCAGCAGCGTAGAGGCGCTTGGGAACACTGAAGCTTTCTTT. This translates into CASSVEALGNTEAFF.

The chain couples TRBV4-2 to TRBJ2-5; D is unclear. Trimming left V 0 bases short and J 7 bases short, with 15 bases between. Germline CDR1 reads LGHNA; CDR2 reads YNFKEQ. The CDR3 is 15 amino acids. The CDR3 coding sequence is TGTGCCAGCAGCCAAGACGCCACCTTAATGGGGACCCAGTACTTC. Its protein is CASSQDATLMGTQYF.

This clonotype was picked up a small number of times. The V call is TRBV6-5, the J call TRBJ1-2; TRBD1 matches at 11 bases. V was pared by 2 bases and J by 1 base, with 0 bases of the junction left unmatched. The CDR3 is made up of 15 amino acids. From germline, CDR1 is MNHEY and CDR2 SVGAGI. CDR3: CASSYGTGGNYGYTF. As DNA, the CDR3 is TGTGCCAGCAGTTACGGGACAGGGGGTAACTATGGCTACACCTTC.

There are many counts of this clonotype. The chain joins TRBV5-1 to TRBJ1-4; D call uncertain. Germline CDR1 SGHRS, CDR2 YFSETQ. The V end was cut by 7 bases, the J end by 7 bases, with 20 bases between. The CDR3 has 15 amino acids. The CDR3 nucleotides read TGCGCCAGCTTCCCTTCGCCTCGGGCAGGTGAAAAACTGTTTTTT. Translated: CASFPSPRAGEKLFF. The full variable domain, rest sourced from reference TRBV5-1 and TRBJ1-4, is KAGVTQTPRYLIKTRGQQVTLSCSPISGHRSVSWYQQTPGQGLQFLFEYFSETQRNKGNFPGRFSGRQFSNSRSEMNVSTLELGDSALYLCASFPSPRAGEKLFFGSGTQLSVL.